A selection of T cell receptor beta chains follows, all from one sample in a study of Ad26.COV2.S vaccination and SARS-CoV-2 variants. Using immunoSEQ multiplex PCR, the repertoire was profiled, and TCRdb retains in-frame clones only, with some absent. This table has roughly 450,000 clones, 80% to 95% appearing once. This specimen was peripheral blood, taken in a trial of Ad26.COV2.S vaccine versus placebo. These receptors all stem from a person aged 18-65 years who received the Ad26.COV2.S COVID-19 vaccine or a placebo. CDR3s include the opening cysteine and the closing phenylalanine or tryptophan. Fields, in order: V gene, clone size, J gene, D gene, CDR3 protein, CDR3 DNA. The D gene is left open where the match is weak. Clone size is not always given. Where it is, it says once, few, many or a class for expanded clones.

v_call: TRBV28; clone_size: -; j_call: TRBJ1-2; d_call: TRBD1; cdr3_aa: CASRTDRDGYTF; cdr3_nt: TGTGCCAGCAGAACGGACAGGGATGGCTACACCTTC
v_call: TRBV18; clone_size: -; j_call: TRBJ2-3; d_call: -; cdr3_aa: CASSPSLASSTDTQYF; cdr3_nt: TGTGCCAGCTCACCGTCTCTAGCGTCCAGCACAGATACGCAGTATTTT
v_call: TRBV5-1; clone_size: -; j_call: TRBJ1-4; d_call: TRBD1; cdr3_aa: CASRLGTASEKLFF; cdr3_nt: TGCGCCAGCAGACTGGGGACAGCGTCGGAAAAACTGTTTTTT
v_call: TRBV5-1; clone_size: -; j_call: TRBJ2-7; d_call: TRBD2; cdr3_aa: CASSNDGTLAGSYEQYF; cdr3_nt: TGCGCCAGCAGCAACGATGGGACACTAGCGGGCTCCTACGAGCAGTACTTC
v_call: TRBV7-9; clone_size: few; j_call: TRBJ2-7; d_call: TRBD1; cdr3_aa: CASSSPTGDEQYF; cdr3_nt: TGTGCCAGCAGCTCCCCAACAGGGGACGAGCAGTACTTC
v_call: TRBV7-2; clone_size: once; j_call: TRBJ1-6; d_call: -; cdr3_aa: CASSLRSQSDNSPLHF; cdr3_nt: TGTGCCAGCAGCCTTCGCAGTCAATCCGATAATTCACCCCTCCACTTT
v_call: TRBV19; clone_size: -; j_call: TRBJ1-4; d_call: -; cdr3_aa: CASSIPGPGGKLFF; cdr3_nt: TGTGCCAGTAGTATCCCAGGACCCGGGGGAAAACTGTTTTTT
v_call: TRBV6-5; clone_size: -; j_call: TRBJ2-7; d_call: TRBD2; cdr3_aa: CASSYIARGGEQYF; cdr3_nt: TGTGCCAGCAGTTACATCGCGCGGGGGGGCGAGCAGTACTTC
v_call: TRBV28; clone_size: -; j_call: TRBJ1-5; d_call: -; cdr3_aa: CASRPKTGYNQPQHF; cdr3_nt: TGTGCCAGCAGACCTAAGACAGGCTACAATCAGCCCCAGCATTTT
v_call: TRBV2; clone_size: -; j_call: TRBJ1-1; d_call: -; cdr3_aa: CARPGHTNTEAFF; cdr3_nt: TGTGCCAGACCGGGACACACGAACACTGAAGCTTTCTTT
v_call: TRBV18; clone_size: -; j_call: TRBJ2-1; d_call: -; cdr3_aa: CASSSPNEQFF; cdr3_nt: TGTGCCAGCTCATCGCCCAATGAGCAGTTCTTC
v_call: TRBV7-2; clone_size: -; j_call: TRBJ1-3; d_call: -; cdr3_aa: CASSFQGSPSGNTIYF; cdr3_nt: TGTGCCAGCAGCTTCCAGGGGTCTCCCTCTGGAAACACCATATATTTT
v_call: TRBV18; clone_size: -; j_call: TRBJ2-2; d_call: -; cdr3_aa: CASSPILTGELFF; cdr3_nt: TGTGCCAGCTCACCAATCCTAACCGGGGAGCTGTTTTTT
v_call: TRBV15; clone_size: -; j_call: TRBJ2-3; d_call: -; cdr3_aa: CATRRDTGTDTQYF; cdr3_nt: TGTGCCACCAGGAGGGATACCGGCACAGATACGCAGTATTTT
v_call: TRBV10-3; clone_size: -; j_call: TRBJ1-5; d_call: -; cdr3_aa: CAAGGNSNQPQHF; cdr3_nt: TGTGCCGCCGGGGGGAACAGCAATCAGCCCCAGCATTTT
v_call: TRBV5-1; clone_size: -; j_call: TRBJ1-1; d_call: -; cdr3_aa: CASSLLLNTEAFF; cdr3_nt: TGCGCCAGCAGCTTGTTACTGAACACTGAAGCTTTCTTT
v_call: TRBV2; clone_size: -; j_call: TRBJ2-1; d_call: TRBD1; cdr3_aa: CASSGGTGGHEQFF; cdr3_nt: TGTGCCAGCAGCGGAGGGACAGGGGGACATGAGCAGTTCTTC
v_call: TRBV7-2; clone_size: -; j_call: TRBJ2-7; d_call: -; cdr3_aa: CASSLRTSGYYEQYF; cdr3_nt: TGTGCCAGCAGCTTGCGGACATCAGGATACTACGAGCAGTACTTC
v_call: TRBV5-1; clone_size: -; j_call: TRBJ2-2; d_call: -; cdr3_aa: CASSNRGSTGELFF; cdr3_nt: TGCGCCAGCTCGAATAGGGGTTCCACCGGGGAGCTGTTTTTT
v_call: TRBV19; clone_size: -; j_call: TRBJ2-7; d_call: TRBD1; cdr3_aa: CASSTQGVTYEQYF; cdr3_nt: TGTGCCAGTAGTACACAGGGGGTGACCTACGAGCAGTACTTC
v_call: TRBV5-1; clone_size: -; j_call: TRBJ2-7; d_call: -; cdr3_aa: CASSPTVPYEQYF; cdr3_nt: TGCGCCAGCAGCCCGACAGTTCCCTACGAGCAGTACTTC
v_call: TRBV6-2/TRBV6-3; clone_size: -; j_call: TRBJ2-7; d_call: -; cdr3_aa: CASSADLYEQYF; cdr3_nt: TGTGCCAGCAGTGCGGACCTCTACGAGCAGTACTTC
v_call: TRBV5-1; clone_size: -; j_call: TRBJ2-1; d_call: -; cdr3_aa: CASSLDSRYNEQFF; cdr3_nt: TGCGCCAGCAGTTTGGACAGCCGATACAATGAGCAGTTCTTC
v_call: TRBV7-2; clone_size: -; j_call: TRBJ1-3; d_call: TRBD1; cdr3_aa: CASSLQPQGQNTIYF; cdr3_nt: TGTGCCAGCAGCCTCCAGCCACAGGGGCAAAACACCATATATTTT
v_call: TRBV10-3; clone_size: -; j_call: TRBJ2-1; d_call: -; cdr3_aa: CAISESGSGGVWFF; cdr3_nt: TGTGCCATCAGTGAGTCGGGTAGTGGCGGGGTTTGGTTCTTC
v_call: TRBV5-1; clone_size: -; j_call: TRBJ2-7; d_call: TRBD1; cdr3_aa: CASSQGTGNYEQYF; cdr3_nt: TGCGCCAGCAGCCAGGGGACAGGTAACTACGAGCAGTACTTC
v_call: TRBV5-8; clone_size: -; j_call: TRBJ1-5; d_call: -; cdr3_aa: CASSSDPGDQPQHF; cdr3_nt: TGTGCCAGCAGCTCGGACCCAGGGGATCAGCCCCAGCATTTT
v_call: TRBV7-9; clone_size: -; j_call: TRBJ2-5; d_call: -; cdr3_aa: CASSVNRDFQETQYF; cdr3_nt: TGTGCCAGCAGCGTTAACCGGGACTTCCAAGAGACCCAGTACTTC
v_call: TRBV6-5; clone_size: -; j_call: TRBJ1-2; d_call: TRBD1; cdr3_aa: CASSSRTGLYGYTF; cdr3_nt: TGTGCCAGCAGTTCAAGGACAGGGCTCTATGGCTACACCTTC
v_call: TRBV30; clone_size: -; j_call: TRBJ2-1; d_call: TRBD2; cdr3_aa: CAWSVGVWGEGRLFF; cdr3_nt: TGTGCCTGGAGTGTAGGCGTCTGGGGGGAGGGCCGATTGTTCTTC
v_call: TRBV9; clone_size: -; j_call: TRBJ2-5; d_call: TRBD2; cdr3_aa: CASSLGLAGETQYF; cdr3_nt: TGTGCCAGCAGCTTGGGACTAGCTGGGGAGACCCAGTACTTC
v_call: TRBV12-3/TRBV12-4; clone_size: once; j_call: TRBJ1-4; d_call: TRBD1; cdr3_aa: CASTRTGVEKLFF; cdr3_nt: TGTGCCAGCACCAGGACAGGAGTAGAAAAACTGTTTTTT
v_call: TRBV20-1; clone_size: -; j_call: TRBJ2-1; d_call: -; cdr3_aa: CSARSYNEQFF; cdr3_nt: TGCAGTGCTAGATCCTACAATGAGCAGTTCTTC
v_call: TRBV30; clone_size: -; j_call: TRBJ2-6; d_call: -; cdr3_aa: CAWSGGSGANVLTF; cdr3_nt: TGTGCCTGGAGTGGGGGCTCTGGGGCCAACGTCCTGACTTTC
v_call: TRBV11-3; clone_size: -; j_call: TRBJ2-1; d_call: -; cdr3_aa: CASSSITENEQFF; cdr3_nt: TGTGCCAGCAGCTCCATCACTGAGAATGAGCAGTTCTTC
v_call: TRBV3-1/TRBV3-2; clone_size: -; j_call: TRBJ1-3; d_call: -; cdr3_aa: CASSQDTEEGTFKHSGNTIYF; cdr3_nt: TGTGCCAGCAGCCAAGATACGGAGGAGGGAACATTCAAACACTCTGGAAACACCATATATTTT
v_call: TRBV28; clone_size: -; j_call: TRBJ1-2; d_call: -; cdr3_aa: CASSPGNYGYTF; cdr3_nt: TGTGCCAGCAGTCCAGGAAACTATGGCTACACCTTC
v_call: TRBV28; clone_size: -; j_call: TRBJ2-7; d_call: TRBD1; cdr3_aa: CASSTGTGWYEQYF; cdr3_nt: TGTGCCAGCAGCACCGGGACAGGGTGGTACGAGCAGTACTTC
v_call: TRBV7-9; clone_size: -; j_call: TRBJ2-3; d_call: TRBD1; cdr3_aa: CASLFTGADTQYF; cdr3_nt: TGTGCCAGCCTTTTCACAGGGGCAGATACGCAGTATTTT
v_call: TRBV7-8; clone_size: once; j_call: TRBJ2-2; d_call: TRBD1; cdr3_aa: CASSQLQGARGLFF; cdr3_nt: TGTGCCAGCAGCCAACTACAGGGGGCGAGGGGGCTGTTTTTT
v_call: TRBV9; clone_size: -; j_call: TRBJ1-1; d_call: -; cdr3_aa: CASSVRQDLSFVAEAFF; cdr3_nt: TGTGCCAGCAGCGTCCGACAGGATCTTTCCTTCGTGGCTGAAGCTTTCTTT
v_call: TRBV5-4; clone_size: -; j_call: TRBJ1-2; d_call: TRBD1; cdr3_aa: CASSSSGTGVRGYTF; cdr3_nt: TGTGCCAGCAGCTCGTCTGGGACAGGGGTTCGGGGCTACACCTTC
v_call: TRBV6-2/TRBV6-3; clone_size: -; j_call: TRBJ2-5; d_call: TRBD1; cdr3_aa: CASSLAQGARETQYF; cdr3_nt: TGTGCCAGCAGTTTGGCACAGGGGGCGCGGGAGACCCAGTACTTC
v_call: TRBV5-1; clone_size: -; j_call: TRBJ2-7; d_call: TRBD2; cdr3_aa: CASTAGVGYEQYF; cdr3_nt: TGCGCCAGCACTGCGGGAGTGGGGTACGAGCAGTACTTC
v_call: TRBV6-2/TRBV6-3; clone_size: -; j_call: TRBJ2-7; d_call: TRBD2; cdr3_aa: CASSRGVAGANEQYF; cdr3_nt: TGTGCCAGCAGCCGAGGAGTAGCGGGAGCTAACGAGCAGTACTTC
v_call: TRBV30; clone_size: -; j_call: TRBJ2-7; d_call: TRBD1; cdr3_aa: CAWSGTGGFEQYF; cdr3_nt: TGTGCCTGGTCAGGGACAGGGGGCTTTGAGCAGTACTTC
v_call: TRBV28; clone_size: -; j_call: TRBJ2-3; d_call: -; cdr3_aa: CASSAGTRGEADTQYF; cdr3_nt: TGTGCCAGCAGTGCCGGGACCAGGGGGGAGGCGGATACGCAGTATTTT
v_call: TRBV7-9; clone_size: -; j_call: TRBJ2-3; d_call: TRBD2; cdr3_aa: CASSLPREGLLGTDTQYF; cdr3_nt: TGTGCCAGCAGCTTACCCCGGGAGGGCCTGTTGGGCACAGATACGCAGTATTTT
v_call: TRBV24-1; clone_size: -; j_call: TRBJ2-2; d_call: -; cdr3_aa: CATSDLLVLGPNTGELFF; cdr3_nt: TGTGCCACCAGTGATTTGCTTGTTTTGGGCCCGAACACCGGGGAGCTGTTTTTT
v_call: TRBV5-1; clone_size: -; j_call: TRBJ2-1; d_call: TRBD2; cdr3_aa: CASSTGLDNYNEQFF; cdr3_nt: TGCGCCAGCAGCACAGGACTAGATAACTACAATGAGCAGTTCTTC
v_call: TRBV6-1; clone_size: -; j_call: TRBJ2-4; d_call: -; cdr3_aa: CASSDRLAKNIQYF; cdr3_nt: TGTGCCAGCAGTGACCGACTTGCCAAAAACATTCAGTACTTC
v_call: TRBV24-1; clone_size: -; j_call: TRBJ2-3; d_call: -; cdr3_aa: CATSDFADTQYF; cdr3_nt: TGTGCCACCAGTGATTTCGCAGATACGCAGTATTTT
v_call: TRBV2; clone_size: -; j_call: TRBJ2-3; d_call: -; cdr3_aa: CASSDEYTDTQYF; cdr3_nt: TGTGCCAGCAGTGACGAGTACACAGATACGCAGTATTTT
v_call: TRBV27; clone_size: -; j_call: TRBJ1-2; d_call: -; cdr3_aa: CASSPRGTYNYGYTF; cdr3_nt: TGTGCCAGCAGTCCCCGGGGGACATATAACTATGGCTACACCTTC